This TCR beta chain came from a study of T cell clonality in common variable immunodeficiency. General study results and limits: CVID subjects showed higher TCRbeta clonality than healthy controls. What drives increased CVID clonality needs T cell subpopulation sequencing. Fewer TCRbeta clones were shared among CVID subjects than controls.

This clone was seen ten or more times. Its antigen is as yet unknown. The CDR3 end lies 3 residues beyond the end of the read and is filled in from the germline J gene. Looked up from germline, CDR1 is MNHGY and CDR2 is SAAAGT. V was pared by 6 bases and J by 1 base, with 17 bases of the junction left unmatched. This CDR3 region has 19 residues. The assay was immunoSEQ multiplex PCR, and TCRdb's table has in-frame clones only and misses some. The sample contains 50,000 to 65,000 clones, none of them singletons. Donors gave 5 to 8 ml heparinized peripheral whole blood. Sequencing was done on a sample of peripheral blood mononuclear cells. The sequence was collected from a person aged 18 to 70 in good health. The chain uses TRBV6-8 and TRBJ2-5, with 10 bases that match TRBD2. CDR3 DNA, as far as it was read: TGTGCCAGCAGCCAAACCGACAGTCCGGGACTAGCGCTCCAAGAGACC. Translating gives CASSQTDSPGLALQET. The CDR3, in full, reads CASSQTDSPGLALQETQYF.